This T cell receptor (beta chain) was identified during a study of T cells in Graves' hyperthyroidism and ophthalmopathy. Whole-study findings and limits: A model of 13 V-J pairs discriminated ophthalmopathy from stable hyperthyroidism.

V was shortened by 6 bases and J by 4 bases, with 16 bases between the two germline ends. The CDR3 spans 15 residues. Germline V gene lookup returns CDR1 MNHNS and CDR2 SASEGT. With duration under 3 months, ophthalmopathy was active: Clinical Activity Score at least 3, NOSPECS at least 4. The PBMCs were taken from around 9 ml of fresh peripheral blood. Template material for amplifying TCR beta CDR3 regions consisted of RNA transcripts. An initial round of RT-PCR targeting the TCR CDR3 relied on the HTBI primer set. In TCRdb, the multiplex PCR reads were re-called with MiXCR into one record per CDR3 protein. This table has around 600,000 distinct CDR3 sequences, more than 14% appearing once. This clonotype was detected only a few times. Its antigen remains unknown.

The sequence derives from a woman aged 45-65 years with Graves' ophthalmopathy. The rearrangement links TRBV6-1 to TRBJ2-1, with D tentatively TRBD1 or TRBD2 (5 bases each). Material for sequencing was blood. The CDR3 is CASSLGPKGYNEQFF. The CDR3 nucleotides read TGTGCCAGCAGCTTGGGACCGAAAGGGTACAATGAGCAGTTCTTC.